This T cell receptor (beta chain) was obtained from a study of T cells after yellow fever vaccination. Study-level findings and limits: Researchers cautioned that FACS-sorted repertoires could harbor abundant clonotypes contaminating from the bulk population. Booster samples showed a return of most primary-vaccination clones (about 96% CD4, roughly 85% CD8). Researchers report a weaker secondary response that nonetheless peaked faster, day 5 versus 15.

Template switching by 5'RACE produced TCR cDNA, adding a universal primer site and UMIs. TCRdb reprocessed the 5' RACE reads via MiXCR and lists one record per CDR3 protein. Here the sample spans roughly 70,000 distinct CDR3 sequences, around 7% being singletons. Concerning this clonotype: What it binds is unknown.

Germline values: CDR1 GTSNPN, CDR2 SVGIG (reference sequence). This CDR3 spans 16 amino acids. The junction had 8 bases not matched to a gene; V was cut back by 3 bases and J by 4 bases. V gene TRBV30 combines with J gene TRBJ2-1; 11 nucleotides agree with TRBD2. The input for sequencing was CD8+ T cells sorted from PBMCs, taken on the day of the yellow fever booster vaccination. The receptor was derived from a man aged 25 to 40 who received the YFV17D yellow fever vaccine. The CDR3 nucleotides are TGTGCCTGGAGCCCCTCTCGACTAGCGGGATACAATGAGCAGTTCTTC. Amino acids: CAWSPSRLAGYNEQFF.